The 19 T cell receptor beta chains reported below all come from one sample, sequenced in a study of blood T cell repertoires in COVID-19 (dated by TCRdb to 2019 to 2021). Libraries were made using the immunoSEQ multiplex PCR assay. TCRdb limited this immuneACCESS table to in-frame rearrangements with V and J called. A share of clones is missing; checked studies link under half to unresolved V genes, and the rest is unexplained. This sample holds about 440,000 clones; less than 95% were observed only once. Under 0.7% of the sample comes from the top ten. Material for sequencing was PBMCs or T cells enriched from blood (not recorded which). These receptors all stem from a man younger than 35 who had recovered from COVID-19.

Comment on this clone: The identical CDR3 is also encoded by other nucleotide sequences in the sample. The CDR3 protein is CASSPGGAGNTIYF. The CDR3 bases are TGCGCCAGCAGCCCCGGGGGGGCTGGAAACACCATATATTTT. The rearrangement uses TRBV5-1 and TRBJ1-3, with D tentatively TRBD1 (5 bases). Germline V CDR1 and CDR2: SGHRS, YFSETQ. V was trimmed by 4 bases and J by 2 bases, leaving 10 bases between them. The CDR3 has 14 amino acids.

The J gene is TRBJ1-4, the V gene TRBV5-3; 9 positions match TRBD1. TRBV5-3 is recorded as an ORF, its role being uncertain. The V segment lost 4 bases and the J segment 5 bases; nucleotides outside the gene matches: 6. This CDR3 region has 15 residues. The CDR3 sequence is CARSKDRGGNEKLFF. DNA for the CDR3: TGTGCCAGAAGCAAGGACAGGGGCGGGAATGAAAAACTGTTTTTT.

CDR3 sequence: CATSSRDRVSGYTF. In nucleotides, the CDR3 is TGTGCCACCAGCAGCCGGGACAGGGTCAGCGGCTACACCTTC. The gene calls are TRBV15 and TRBJ1-2; 9 bases agree with TRBD1. The CDR3 covers 14 residues. From germline, CDR1 is LNHNV and CDR2 YYDKDF (reference sequence). The junction had 7 bases not matched to a gene; V was cut back by 3 bases and J by 8 bases.

The chain is built from TRBV9 and TRBJ1-1; TRBD1 might be the D (5 bases). This CDR3 has 15 amino acids. Germline V CDR1 and CDR2: SGDLS, YYNGEE. V shed 0 bases and J shed 3 bases, with 12 bases lying between them. The CDR3 DNA reads TGTGCCAGCAGCGTAGTCAAGACAGATTACACTGAAGCTTTCTTT. It yields the protein CASSVVKTDYTEAFF.

The table lists this clone with a count of one. The chain couples TRBV14 to TRBJ1-1, with D unresolved. The CDR3 loop spans 13 amino acids. Trimming removed 0 bases at V and 3 bases at J, with 5 bases between. Germline CDR1 and CDR2: SGHDN and FVKESK. The CDR3 spells CASSQDIYTEAFF. The CDR3 DNA sequence: TGTGCCAGCAGCCAAGACATTTACACTGAAGCTTTCTTT.

The CDR3 DNA follows: TGTGCCAGCTCACCGACTAGCGTTGGTGAGCAGTTCTTC. It specifies CASSPTSVGEQFF. V gene TRBV18 combines with J gene TRBJ2-1; 8 nucleotides line up with TRBD2. In germline, CDR1 is KGHSH, CDR2 LQKENI. Trimming removed 3 bases from V and 9 bases from J; junction bases left unmatched: 4. This CDR3 spans 13 amino acids.

This clone was seen just once. J is TRBJ1-4 and V is TRBV7-9; 10 bases fit TRBD1. Germline CDR1 is SEHNR and CDR2 is FQNEAQ (reference sequence). The CDR3 is 16 amino acids. Losses at the gene ends were 5 bases for V and 12 bases for J; bases not matched to a gene: 15. Here the CDR3 DNA reads TGTGCCAGCAGCCAGGCAATGGGACAGGGGAGATGGGAACTGTTTTTT. This gives the protein CASSQAMGQGRWELFF.

This clone showed up just once. V usage is TRBV6-2 or TRBV6-3 and J usage is TRBJ1-2, with 8 positions matching TRBD1. Trimming removed 0 bases from V and 5 bases from J; junction bases left unmatched: 14. CDR3 size: 18 residues. CDR1 is MNHEY, CDR2 SVGEGT, per germline. CDR3 region: CASSYSYRGAGGMYGYTF. CDR3 in DNA: TGTGCCAGCAGTTACTCGTACCGCGGGGCAGGGGGCATGTATGGCTACACCTTC.

The V and J genes are TRBV9 and TRBJ1-1; D perhaps matches TRBD1 (5 bases). The CDR3 covers 16 residues. The V gene's germline CDR1 is SGDLS and CDR2 YYNGEE. V was trimmed by 4 bases and J by 1 base, leaving 17 bases between them. The CDR3 sequence is CASSSPGPDRNTEAFF. CDR3 sequence (DNA): TGTGCCAGCAGCTCCCCCGGCCCCGACAGGAACACTGAAGCTTTCTTT.

This clone occurred once. This chain links TRBV28 with TRBJ2-2; D unresolved. Germline CDR1 MDHEN, CDR2 SYDVKM. This CDR3 region has 12 residues. The V gene lost 5 bases and the J gene lost 8 bases, with 9 bases spanning the gap. CDR3 region: CASSPLPGELFF. In DNA, the CDR3 is TGTGCCAGCAGTCCTCTACCTGGGGAGCTGTTTTTT.

The chain carries TRBV7-2 and TRBJ2-1; 9 bases agree with TRBD2. V shed 8 bases, J shed 5 bases, and the junction held 7 bases outside the gene matches. The length of the CDR3 is 14 residues. Germline loops: CDR1 SGHTA, CDR2 FQGNSA. This CDR3 reads CASLRTSDHNEQFF. The CDR3 coding sequence is TGTGCCAGCCTAAGGACTAGCGATCACAATGAGCAGTTCTTC.

The chain joins TRBV2 to TRBJ1-5; D remains ambiguous. This CDR3 contains 14 residues. V lost 2 bases and J lost 2, with 7 bases in between. Germline values: CDR1 SNHLY, CDR2 FYNNEI. The CDR3 loop reads CASSESNGNQPQHF. The CDR3 DNA sequence: TGTGCCAGCAGTGAAAGCAACGGCAATCAGCCCCAGCATTTT.

The chain joins TRBV19 to TRBJ1-5; unclear D gene. The V end lost 7 bases, the J end lost 4 bases, and 11 bases lay between the germline ends. The germline CDR1 and CDR2 sequences are LNHDA and SQIVND (reference sequence). The CDR3 runs to 13 residues. CDR3 sequence reads: CASTWGGNQPQHF. The CDR3 nucleotides are TGTGCCAGTACCTGGGGAGGGAATCAGCCCCAGCATTTT.

The rearrangement links TRBV5-1 to TRBJ1-4; no firm D call. Germline CDR1 reads SGHRS; CDR2 reads YFSETQ. The CDR3 has 14 residues. Trimming removed 4 bases at V and 7 bases at J, with 14 bases between. The CDR3 here is CASSTDGVAEKLFF. CDR3 sequence (DNA): TGCGCCAGCAGCACGGACGGGGTTGCTGAAAAACTGTTTTTT.

The CDR3 coding sequence is TGTGCCAGCAGCGTAGGAGCGGGATGGGGTTGGGATGGCTACACCTTC. It yields the protein CASSVGAGWGWDGYTF. The chain carries TRBV9 and TRBJ1-2; no clear D gene. This CDR3 contains 16 residues. Trimming left V 0 bases short and J 6 bases short, with 18 bases between. The germline CDR1 and CDR2 sequences are SGDLS and YYNGEE. Drawing the rest from reference TRBV9 and TRBJ1-2, the complete variable domain is DSGVTQTPKHLITATGQRVTLRCSPRSGDLSVYWYQQSLDQGLQFLIQYYNGEERAKGNILERFSAQQFPDLHSELNLSSLELGDSALYFCASSVGAGWGWDGYTFGSGTRLTVV.

This chain links TRBV28 with TRBJ2-2, with 8 bases that match TRBD2. This CDR3 is built from 15 residues. Germline V CDR1 and CDR2: MDHEN, SYDVKM. With 6 bases clipped from V and 5 bases from J, the junction kept 8 bases outside the gene matches. Written as DNA, the CDR3 is TGTGCCAGCAGGGCAAGCGGGAGCCCGACCGGGGAGCTGTTTTTT. Residues: CASRASGSPTGELFF.

V is TRBV5-4 and J is TRBJ2-3; TRBD2 agrees at 9 bases. Germline V gene lookup returns CDR1 SGHNT and CDR2 YYREEE (reference sequence). The CDR3 is made up of 15 amino acids. With 4 bases clipped from V and 3 bases from J, the junction kept 6 bases outside the gene matches. CDR3 coding DNA: TGTGCCAGCAGCCTCGGGACTAGCCCGACAGATACGCAGTATTTT. Its translation is CASSLGTSPTDTQYF.

The gene calls are TRBV19 and TRBJ1-2; D is uncertain. Per the germline V gene, CDR1 is LNHDA and CDR2 is SQIVND (reference sequence). With 7 bases removed from V and 2 bases from J, the gap between germline ends came to 17 bases. The CDR3 sequence is 15 residues long. CDR3 in amino acids: CASTIPGEGNYGYTF. CDR3 DNA sequence: TGTGCCAGTACCATCCCCGGGGAGGGAAACTATGGCTACACCTTC.

A single count supports this clone. The rearrangement links TRBV27 to TRBJ2-6; a possible D gene is TRBD1 (5 bases). Per the germline V gene, CDR1 is MNHEY and CDR2 is SMNVEV (reference sequence). CDR3 length equals 16 residues. The V end lost 6 bases, the J end lost 0 bases, and 12 bases lay between the germline ends. In DNA form, the CDR3 reads TGTGCCAGCAGCCAGAACAGGCCCTCTGGGGCCAACGTCCTGACTTTC. Amino acid sequence: CASSQNRPSGANVLTF.